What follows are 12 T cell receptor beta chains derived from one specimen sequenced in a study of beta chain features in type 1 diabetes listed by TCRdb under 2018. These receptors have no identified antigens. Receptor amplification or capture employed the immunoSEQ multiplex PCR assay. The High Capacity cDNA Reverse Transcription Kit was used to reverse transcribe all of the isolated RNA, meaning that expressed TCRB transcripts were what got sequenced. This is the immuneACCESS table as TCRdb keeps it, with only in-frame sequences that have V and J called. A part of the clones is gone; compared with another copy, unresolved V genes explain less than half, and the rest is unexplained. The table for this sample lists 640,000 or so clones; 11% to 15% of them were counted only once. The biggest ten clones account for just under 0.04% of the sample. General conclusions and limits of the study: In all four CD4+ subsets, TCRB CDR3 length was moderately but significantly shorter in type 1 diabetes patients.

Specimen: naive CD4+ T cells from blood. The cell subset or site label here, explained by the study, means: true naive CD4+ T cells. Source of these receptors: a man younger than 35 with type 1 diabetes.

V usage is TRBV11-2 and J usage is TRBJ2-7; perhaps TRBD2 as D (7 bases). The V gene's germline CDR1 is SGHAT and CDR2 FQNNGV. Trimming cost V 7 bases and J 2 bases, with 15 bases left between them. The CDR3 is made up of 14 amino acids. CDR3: CASTSGGGAYEQYF. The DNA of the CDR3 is TGTGCCAGCACCTCAGGCGGGGGCGCCTACGAGCAGTACTTC.

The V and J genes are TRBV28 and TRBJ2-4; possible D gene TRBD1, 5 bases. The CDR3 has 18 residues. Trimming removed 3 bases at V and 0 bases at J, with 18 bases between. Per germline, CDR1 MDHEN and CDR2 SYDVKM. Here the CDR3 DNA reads TGTGCCAGCAGTTTGATACAGGCGACACCCATAGCCAAAAACATTCAGTACTTC. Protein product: CASSLIQATPIAKNIQYF.

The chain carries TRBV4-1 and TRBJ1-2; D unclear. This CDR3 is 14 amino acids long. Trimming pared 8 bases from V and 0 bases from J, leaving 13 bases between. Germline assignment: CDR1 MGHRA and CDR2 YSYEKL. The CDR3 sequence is CASHGWGANYGYTF. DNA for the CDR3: TGCGCCAGCCACGGTTGGGGTGCTAACTATGGCTACACCTTC.

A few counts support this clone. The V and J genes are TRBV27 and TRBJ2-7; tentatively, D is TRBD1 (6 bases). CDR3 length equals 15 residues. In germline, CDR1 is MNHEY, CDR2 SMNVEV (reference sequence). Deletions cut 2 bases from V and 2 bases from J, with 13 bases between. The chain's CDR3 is CASSLGAGVAYEQYF. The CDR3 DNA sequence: TGTGCCAGCAGTTTAGGGGCAGGGGTGGCCTACGAGCAGTACTTC.

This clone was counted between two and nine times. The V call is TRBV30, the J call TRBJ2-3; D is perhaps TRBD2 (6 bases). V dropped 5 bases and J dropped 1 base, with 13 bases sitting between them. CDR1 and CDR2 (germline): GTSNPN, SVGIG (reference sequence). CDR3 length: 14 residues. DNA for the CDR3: TGTGCCTGGGCGAGAGGGGAGGGCACAGATACGCAGTATTTT. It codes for CAWARGEGTDTQYF.

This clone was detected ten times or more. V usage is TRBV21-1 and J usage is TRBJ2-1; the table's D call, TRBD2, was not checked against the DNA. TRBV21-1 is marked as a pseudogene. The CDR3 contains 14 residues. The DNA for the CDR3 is TGTGCCAGCAGCAAATCGGGACGGGGGAATGAGCAGTTCTTC. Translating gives CASSKSGRGNEQFF.

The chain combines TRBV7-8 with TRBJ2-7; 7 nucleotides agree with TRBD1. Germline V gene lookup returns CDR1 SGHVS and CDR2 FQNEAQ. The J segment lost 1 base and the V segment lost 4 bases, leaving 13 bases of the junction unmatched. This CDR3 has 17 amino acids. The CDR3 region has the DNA TGTGCCAGCAGCTCCCAACCCGGACAGGTTAAGTCCTACGAGCAGTACTTC. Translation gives CASSSQPGQVKSYEQYF.

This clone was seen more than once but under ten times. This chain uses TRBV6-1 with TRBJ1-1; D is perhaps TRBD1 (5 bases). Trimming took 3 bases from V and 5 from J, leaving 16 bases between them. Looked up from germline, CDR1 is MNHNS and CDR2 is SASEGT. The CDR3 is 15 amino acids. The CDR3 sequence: CASSEGTAGRTEAFF. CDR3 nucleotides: TGTGCCAGCAGTGAGGGGACTGCTGGTAGGACTGAAGCTTTCTTT.

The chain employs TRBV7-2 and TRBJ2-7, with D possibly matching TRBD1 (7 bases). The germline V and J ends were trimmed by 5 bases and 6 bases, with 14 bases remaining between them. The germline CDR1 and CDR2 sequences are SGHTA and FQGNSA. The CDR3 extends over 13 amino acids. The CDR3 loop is CASSPRQGGEQYF. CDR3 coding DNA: TGTGCCAGCAGCCCCCGACAGGGAGGCGAGCAGTACTTC.

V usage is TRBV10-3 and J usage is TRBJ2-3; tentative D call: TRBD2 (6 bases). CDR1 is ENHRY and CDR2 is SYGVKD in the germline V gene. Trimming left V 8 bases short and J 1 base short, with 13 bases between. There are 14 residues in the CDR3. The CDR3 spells CAIVAGLGTDTQYF. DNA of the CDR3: TGTGCCATCGTGGCGGGACTCGGCACAGATACGCAGTATTTT.

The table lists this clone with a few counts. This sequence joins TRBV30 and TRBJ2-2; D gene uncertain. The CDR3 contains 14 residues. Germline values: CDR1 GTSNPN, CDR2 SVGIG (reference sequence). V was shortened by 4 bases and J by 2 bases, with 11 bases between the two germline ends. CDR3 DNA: TGTGCCTGGATTCCCGGTGGAAACACCGGGGAGCTGTTTTTT. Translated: CAWIPGGNTGELFF.

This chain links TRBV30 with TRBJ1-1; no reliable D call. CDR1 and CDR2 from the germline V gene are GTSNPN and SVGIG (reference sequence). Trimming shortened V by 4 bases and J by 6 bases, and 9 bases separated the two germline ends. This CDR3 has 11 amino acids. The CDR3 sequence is CAWTSTAEAFF. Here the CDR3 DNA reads TGTGCCTGGACGTCGACGGCTGAAGCTTTCTTT.